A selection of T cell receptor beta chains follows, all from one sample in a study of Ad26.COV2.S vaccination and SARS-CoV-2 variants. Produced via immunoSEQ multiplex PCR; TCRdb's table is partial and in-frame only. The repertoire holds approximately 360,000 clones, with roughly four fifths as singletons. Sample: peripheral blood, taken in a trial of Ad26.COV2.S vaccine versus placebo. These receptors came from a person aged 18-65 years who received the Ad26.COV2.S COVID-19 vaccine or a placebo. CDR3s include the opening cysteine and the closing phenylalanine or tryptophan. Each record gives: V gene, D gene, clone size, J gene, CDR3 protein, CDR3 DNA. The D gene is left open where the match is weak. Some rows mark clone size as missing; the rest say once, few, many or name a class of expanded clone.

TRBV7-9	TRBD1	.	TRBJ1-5	CASSPGTGQQPQHF	TGTGCCAGCAGCCCTGGGACAGGGCAACAGCCCCAGCATTTT
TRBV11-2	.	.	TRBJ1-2	CASSYREWGRDYGYTF	TGTGCCAGCAGCTATAGGGAGTGGGGCAGGGATTATGGCTACACCTTC
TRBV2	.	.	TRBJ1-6	CASMPGIGSPLHF	TGTGCCAGCATGCCGGGGATCGGCTCACCCCTCCACTTT
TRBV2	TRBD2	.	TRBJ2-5	CASSALAGGETQYF	TGTGCCAGCAGTGCACTAGCGGGCGGGGAGACCCAGTACTTC
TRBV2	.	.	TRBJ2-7	CASSSSWVGMEQYF	TGTGCCAGCAGCTCTTCATGGGTCGGAATGGAGCAGTACTTC
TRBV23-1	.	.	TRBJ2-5	CASSQADVEETQYF	TGCGCCAGCAGTCAGGCGGACGTGGAAGAGACCCAGTACTTC
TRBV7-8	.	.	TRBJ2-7	CASSLTTVGGEQYF	TGTGCCAGCAGCTTGACGACGGTGGGGGGCGAGCAGTACTTC
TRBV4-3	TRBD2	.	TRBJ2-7	CASSQGLADIYEQYF	TGCGCCAGCAGCCAAGGACTAGCGGATATCTACGAGCAGTACTTC
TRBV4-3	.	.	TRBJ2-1	CASSQFPQQGSYNEQFF	TGCGCCAGCAGCCAATTCCCACAACAGGGTAGCTACAATGAGCAGTTCTTC
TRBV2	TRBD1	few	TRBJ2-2	CASNLQGAGGELFF	TGTGCCAGCAATCTGCAGGGGGCAGGCGGGGAGCTGTTTTTT
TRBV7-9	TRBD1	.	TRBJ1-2	CASSGTGGYGYTF	TGTGCCAGCAGCGGGACAGGGGGCTATGGCTACACCTTC
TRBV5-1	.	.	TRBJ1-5	CASSRTWGGGQPQHF	TGCGCCAGCAGCCGGACTTGGGGGGGCGGACAGCCCCAGCATTTT
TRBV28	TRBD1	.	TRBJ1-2	CASSRTGTGGADGYTF	TGTGCCAGCAGTCGCACCGGGACAGGGGGCGCCGATGGCTACACCTTC
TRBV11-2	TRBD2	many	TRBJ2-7	CASSLGVAGKEQYF	TGTGCCAGCAGCCTCGGGGTAGCGGGAAAAGAGCAGTACTTC
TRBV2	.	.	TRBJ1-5	CATGQTYQPQHF	TGTGCCACCGGACAGACTTATCAGCCCCAGCATTTT
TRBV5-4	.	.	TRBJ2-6	CASSASSGANVLTF	TGTGCCAGCAGCGCGTCCTCTGGGGCCAACGTCCTGACTTTC
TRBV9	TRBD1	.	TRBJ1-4	CASNTGESPEKLFF	TGTGCCAGCAACACAGGGGAGTCGCCTGAAAAACTGTTTTTT
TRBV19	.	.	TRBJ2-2	CASSPRGRNTGELFF	TGTGCCAGTTCCCCTCGGGGCCGGAACACCGGGGAGCTGTTTTTT
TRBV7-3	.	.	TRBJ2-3	CASSLKGSDTQYF	TGTGCCAGCAGCTTAAAGGGTTCGGATACGCAGTATTTT
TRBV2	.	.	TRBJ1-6	CASSEPSYNSPLHF	TGTGCCAGCAGTGAACCGTCCTATAATTCACCCCTCCACTTT
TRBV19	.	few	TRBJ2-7	CASSIREKQYF	TGTGCCAGTAGTATACGAGAAAAGCAGTACTTC
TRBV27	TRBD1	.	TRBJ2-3	CASSPQGAHTQYF	TGTGCCAGCAGTCCGCAGGGGGCCCATACGCAGTATTTT
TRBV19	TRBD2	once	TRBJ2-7	CASSLAGGPYEQYF	TGTGCCAGTAGCCTAGCGGGAGGGCCATACGAGCAGTACTTC
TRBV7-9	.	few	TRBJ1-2	CASSLERRGVDGYTF	TGTGCCAGCAGCTTAGAAAGGCGCGGGGTTGATGGCTACACCTTC
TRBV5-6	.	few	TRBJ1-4	CASSSIKQGSEKLFF	TGTGCCAGCAGCTCCATTAAGCAGGGGAGCGAAAAACTGTTTTTT
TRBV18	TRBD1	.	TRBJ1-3	CASSPQTGDSGNTIYF	TGTGCCAGCTCACCACAGACAGGGGACTCTGGAAACACCATATATTTT
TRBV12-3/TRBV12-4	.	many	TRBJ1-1	CASGLDPGAEAFF	TGTGCCAGCGGCTTAGATCCGGGTGCTGAAGCTTTCTTT
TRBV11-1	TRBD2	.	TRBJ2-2	CASSFPSGGNTGELFF	TGTGCCAGCAGCTTTCCTAGCGGGGGGAACACCGGGGAGCTGTTTTTT
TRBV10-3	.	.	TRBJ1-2	CAISAGSYYGYTF	TGTGCCATCAGTGCGGGCAGCTACTATGGCTACACCTTC
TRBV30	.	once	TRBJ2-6	CAWSLGSGANVLTF	TGTGCCTGGAGCTTAGGGTCTGGGGCCAACGTCCTGACTTTC
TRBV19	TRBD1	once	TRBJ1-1	CASSRDRGLPMNTEAFF	TGTGCCAGTAGTCGGGACAGGGGCCTTCCGATGAACACTGAAGCTTTCTTT
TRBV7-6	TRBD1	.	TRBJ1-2	CASSLASGQGFGSGDGYTF	TGTGCCAGCAGCTTAGCTTCGGGACAGGGGTTTGGAAGTGGAGATGGCTACACCTTC
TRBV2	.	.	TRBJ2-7	CASNRRGWIREQYF	TGTGCCAGCAACCGGAGAGGATGGATCCGCGAGCAGTACTTC
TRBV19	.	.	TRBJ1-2	CASSHLRSAPGYTF	TGTGCCAGTAGCCATCTCCGGTCCGCGCCTGGCTACACCTTC
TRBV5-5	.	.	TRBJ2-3	CASSLQLLGDTQYF	TGTGCCAGCAGCTTACAGTTGTTGGGGGATACGCAGTATTTT
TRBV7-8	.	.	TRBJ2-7	CASSLGSLGEQYF	TGTGCCAGCAGCTTGGGGTCCCTAGGCGAGCAGTACTTC
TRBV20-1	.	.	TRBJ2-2	CSASAPNTGELFF	TGCAGTGCTAGTGCACCGAACACCGGGGAGCTGTTTTTT
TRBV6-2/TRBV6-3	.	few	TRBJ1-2	CASSWGDYGYTF	TGTGCCAGCAGTTGGGGAGACTATGGCTACACCTTC
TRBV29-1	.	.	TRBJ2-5	CSGERHGLPGETQYF	TGCAGCGGTGAGCGACACGGGCTCCCCGGGGAGACCCAGTACTTC
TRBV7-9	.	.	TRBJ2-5	CASSLAGSEEETQYF	TGTGCCAGCAGCTTAGCGGGTAGCGAGGAAGAGACCCAGTACTTC
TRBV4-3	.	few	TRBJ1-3	CASSQAGINRGTTIYF	TGCGCCAGCAGCCAAGCCGGAATAAATAGGGGCACCACCATATATTTT
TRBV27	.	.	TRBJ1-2	CASSLVFQSNYGYTF	TGTGCCAGCAGTTTAGTGTTCCAGAGTAACTATGGCTACACCTTC
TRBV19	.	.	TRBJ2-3	CASSRGSVTDTQYF	TGTGCCAGTAGTCGGGGATCAGTCACAGATACGCAGTATTTT
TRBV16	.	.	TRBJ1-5	CASSPLAGKVQPQHF	TGTGCCAGCAGCCCCCTAGCGGGGAAGGTGCAGCCCCAGCATTTT
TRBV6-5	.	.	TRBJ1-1	CASRTGGMNTEAFF	TGTGCCAGCAGGACAGGAGGCATGAACACTGAAGCTTTCTTT
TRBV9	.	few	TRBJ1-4	CASSVAGGEINEKLFF	TGTGCCAGCAGCGTAGCTGGGGGAGAGATTAATGAAAAACTGTTTTTT
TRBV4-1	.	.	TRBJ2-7	CASGGLDGYEQYF	TGCGCCAGCGGCGGACTGGACGGTTACGAGCAGTACTTC
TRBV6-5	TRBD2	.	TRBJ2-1	CASSFSGREYNEQFF	TGTGCCAGCAGTTTTAGCGGGAGGGAATACAATGAGCAGTTCTTC
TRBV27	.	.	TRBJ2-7	CASSLAVASGYEQYF	TGTGCCAGCAGTTTAGCGGTGGCGTCGGGTTACGAGCAGTACTTC
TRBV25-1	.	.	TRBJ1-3	CASTPGNTIYF	TGTGCCAGCACCCCGGGAAACACCATATATTTT
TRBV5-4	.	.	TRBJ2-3	CASSRDWGETDTQYF	TGTGCCAGCAGCCGGGACTGGGGGGAAACAGATACGCAGTATTTT
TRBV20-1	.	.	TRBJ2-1	CSASRAGTYNEQFF	TGCAGTGCTAGTAGGGCGGGAACTTACAATGAGCAGTTCTTC
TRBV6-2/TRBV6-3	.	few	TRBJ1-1	CASSVNTQKANTEAFF	TGTGCCAGCAGCGTAAATACCCAAAAGGCGAACACTGAAGCTTTCTTT
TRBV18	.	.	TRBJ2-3	CASSPRGTDTQYF	TGTGCCAGCTCACCGCGGGGTACAGATACGCAGTATTTT
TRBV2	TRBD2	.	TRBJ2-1	CASRGRLADRKQFF	TGTGCCAGCAGGGGACGGCTAGCGGACCGCAAGCAGTTCTTC
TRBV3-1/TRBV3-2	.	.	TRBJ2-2	CASSQVFRGLNTGELFF	TGTGCCAGCAGCCAAGTGTTCAGGGGTCTGAACACCGGGGAGCTGTTTTTT
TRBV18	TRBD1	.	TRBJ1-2	CASSYPGQGRDGYTF	TGTGCCAGCTCATACCCGGGACAGGGAAGGGATGGCTACACCTTC